Described below is a single TCR beta chain sequence and its context. TCRdb's table, derived via immunoSEQ multiplex PCR, lists solely in-frame clones and lacks some. The data show 20,000 to 30,000 clones, with 75% to 85% seen just once and around 25% held by the top ten. Sampled blood was obtained at baseline, cycle 4 day 1, and cycle 7 day 1. The source of the sample is a study of OX40 agonist ivuxolimab in advanced cancers. Germline CDR1 is MRHNA and CDR2 is SNTAGT. V lost 0 bases and J lost 3, with 11 bases in between. The CDR3 consists of 15 residues. The TCR sequence derives from an adult with an advanced solid tumor such as melanoma, head and neck, liver or kidney cancer. Source: CD4+ or CD8+ T cells sorted from blood, taken in a trial of the OX40 agonist ivuxolimab. The chain employs TRBV6-4 and TRBJ2-5, with D perhaps TRBD2 (5 bases). For the CDR3, the DNA is TGTGCCAGCAGTGACTCGACGCCCGGGGAAGAGACCCAGTACTTC. Translated: CASSDSTPGEETQYF.